Each of the 8 T cell receptor beta chains below was sequenced from the same sample in a study of blood T cell repertoires in COVID-19 (dated by TCRdb to 2018 to 2021). The protocol used for the library was the immunoSEQ multiplex PCR assay. Sourced from immuneACCESS, this table was stored by TCRdb with only in-frame sequences that have V and J called. A share of the clones is absent; for the studies checked, an unresolved V gene accounts for under half, and the remainder has no known explanation. A total of around 150,000 clones appear in this sample, 81% of them only once. The ten largest clones add up to 8.4% of the sample. The sample consisted of peripheral blood. All receptors come from a woman in her fifties or sixties with active or convalescent COVID-19.

This chain connects TRBV19 to TRBJ2-6; tentatively, D is TRBD1 (5 bases). Trimming cost V 7 bases and J 0 bases, with 10 bases left between them. There are 15 residues in the CDR3. The germline V gene encodes CDR1 LNHDA and CDR2 SQIVND (reference sequence). The CDR3 region has the DNA TGTGCCAGTAATTTCAGGGTCTCTGGGGCCAACGTCCTGACTTTC. Translating it yields CASNFRVSGANVLTF.

The chain couples TRBV7-8 to TRBJ2-1, with TRBD2 matching over 13 bases. Per germline, CDR1 SGHVS and CDR2 FQNEAQ. The ends lost 7 bases at V and 10 bases at J; junction bases unmatched: 13. The CDR3 length is 16 residues. CDR3 loop: CASTPSGLAGSREQFF. The CDR3 region has the DNA TGTGCCAGCACCCCGTCGGGACTAGCGGGATCAAGGGAGCAGTTCTTC.

This clone was counted once. One end of the junction fails to match germline, which may point to a read error. J is TRBJ1-5 and V is TRBV4-1, with a possible D match to TRBD1 (5 bases). This CDR3 is built from 17 residues. Germline CDR1 is MGHRA and CDR2 is YSYEKL. In DNA form, the CDR3 reads TGCGCCCGCAGTCCCCGGGGGGGAGATATGGGCAATCAGCCCCAGCATTTT. Its translation is CARSPRGGDMGNQPQHF.

This clone was seen a few times. J is TRBJ2-3 and V is TRBV28, with 8 bases lining up with TRBD2. Germline V CDR1 and CDR2: MDHEN, SYDVKM. The CDR3 is 15 amino acids. The trim removed 1 base at V and 2 bases at J, leaving 2 bases unmatched. The CDR3 sequence is CASSLSSGYTDTQYF. CDR3 bases: TGTGCCAGCAGTTTATCTAGCGGGTACACAGATACGCAGTATTTT.

This clone was seen more than once but under ten times. V is TRBV11-2 and J is TRBJ1-1; the match to TRBD1 covers 9 bases. CDR1 and CDR2 (germline): SGHAT, FQNNGV. J gave up 4 bases and V 1 base, and 4 bases lay outside the gene matches. The CDR3 runs to 15 residues. CDR3 protein: CASSLGSTGGTEAFF. CDR3 DNA: TGTGCCAGCAGCTTAGGGTCGACAGGGGGCACTGAAGCTTTCTTT.

V usage is TRBV7-9 and J usage is TRBJ1-6; D uncertain. V was pared by 1 base and J by 7 bases, with 20 bases between. CDR1 is SEHNR, CDR2 FQNEAQ, per germline (reference sequence). The CDR3 extends over 18 amino acids. CDR3 protein: CASSLGDFGENWNSPLHF. The CDR3 DNA sequence: TGTGCCAGCAGCTTAGGCGATTTCGGGGAAAACTGGAATTCACCCCTCCACTTT.

The chain employs TRBV5-8 and TRBJ2-3, with D hard to call. The germline V gene has CDR1 SGHTS and CDR2 YDEGEE. Trimming shortened V by 2 bases and J by 6 bases, and 4 bases separated the two germline ends. The CDR3 loop spans 11 amino acids. Here the CDR3 reads CASSFPDTQYF. The CDR3 nucleotides are TGTGCCAGCAGCTTCCCTGATACGCAGTATTTT.

This chain connects TRBV2 to TRBJ2-3, with 12 nucleotides matching TRBD2. V trimming: 0 bases; J trimming: 0 bases; junction bases outside the gene matches: 7. Germline V gene lookup returns CDR1 SNHLY and CDR2 FYNNEI. This CDR3 contains 19 residues. The CDR3 reads CASSEAGTSGGRSTDTQYF. CDR3 sequence (DNA): TGTGCCAGCAGTGAAGCGGGCACTAGCGGGGGGCGTAGCACAGATACGCAGTATTTT.